This T cell receptor (beta chain) stems from a study of T-cell reconstitution after alpha-beta-depleted transplantation in children. This CDR3 has 20 residues. Germline lookup yields CDR1 SGDLS and CDR2 YYNGEE. V was pared by 1 base and J by 6 bases, with 30 bases between. Study-wide results and caveats: Among T cells one year after transplant, newly produced cells accounted for most counts and diversity.

The TCRbeta library was prepared with unique molecular identifiers. From the PCR reads, TCRdb called clonotypes with MiXCR, one entry per CDR3 protein. The sample has some 460,000 distinct CDR3 sequences, about 16% seen once. As regards this clonotype: Antigen: not known.

The material sequenced was PBMCs, mostly from graft donor cells, taken 360 days after TCRalphabeta/CD19-depleted stem cell transplant. The rearrangement uses TRBV9 and TRBJ2-3; perhaps TRBD2 as D (6 bases). The origin of this receptor is a boy under three years old who had a stem cell transplant for Wiskott-Aldrich syndrome, so the T cells may come from the graft donor. This CDR3 is CASSVRGTPGATPSGDTQYF. The CDR3 coding sequence is TGTGCCAGCAGCGTACGGGGTACTCCGGGAGCAACACCTTCGGGGGATACGCAGTATTTT.